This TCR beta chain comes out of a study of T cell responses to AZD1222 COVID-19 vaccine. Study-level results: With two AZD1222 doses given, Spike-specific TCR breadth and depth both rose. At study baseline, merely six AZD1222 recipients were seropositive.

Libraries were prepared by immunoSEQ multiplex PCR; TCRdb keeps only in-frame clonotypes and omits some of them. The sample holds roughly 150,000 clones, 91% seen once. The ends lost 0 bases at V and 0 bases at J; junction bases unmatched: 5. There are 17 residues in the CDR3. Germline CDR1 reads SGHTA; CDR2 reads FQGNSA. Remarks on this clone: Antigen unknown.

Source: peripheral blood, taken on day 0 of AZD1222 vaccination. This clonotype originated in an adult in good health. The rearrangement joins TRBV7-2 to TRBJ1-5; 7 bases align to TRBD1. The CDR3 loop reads CASSLAHRGYSNQPQHF. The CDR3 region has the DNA TGTGCCAGCAGCTTAGCGCACAGGGGTTATAGCAATCAGCCCCAGCATTTT.